This T cell receptor beta chain emerged from a study of blood T cell repertoires in COVID-19. The CDR3 spans 15 residues. CDR1 and CDR2 (germline): SGHRS, YFSETQ. With 4 bases clipped from V and 8 bases from J, the junction kept 9 bases outside the gene matches. The data were produced by immunoSEQ multiplex PCR, yet TCRdb's version contains in-frame clones alone and is incomplete. The profile shows some 20,000 clones, 85% to 95% of them singletons. The sequence was obtained from a human donor in a cohort sampled during active COVID-19. The sample consisted of peripheral blood. The chain is built from TRBV5-1 and TRBJ1-2; 12 bases agree with TRBD1. CDR3 coding DNA: TGCGCCAGCAGCCCCACGGGACAGGGGGCGCGGGGCTACACCTTC. As protein: CASSPTGQGARGYTF.